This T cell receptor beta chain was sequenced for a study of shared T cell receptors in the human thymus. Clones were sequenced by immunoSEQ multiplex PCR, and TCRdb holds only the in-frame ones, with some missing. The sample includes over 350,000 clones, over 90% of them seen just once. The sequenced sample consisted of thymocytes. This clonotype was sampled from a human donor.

The CDR3 DNA is TGCGCCAGCAGCTTGGAAGCCACAGGGGGCTTAGGGACAGGGAACACTGAAGCTTTCTTT. This codes for CASSLEATGGLGTGNTEAFF. The rearrangement uses TRBV5-1 and TRBJ1-1; 9 nucleotides align to TRBD1. This CDR3 is 20 amino acids long. CDR1 is SGHRS and CDR2 is YFSETQ in the germline V gene. J gave up 1 base and V 0 bases, and 16 bases lay outside the gene matches.